The entry below gives a single TCR beta chain sequence along with its context. Its antigen remains unidentified. Data came from immunoSEQ multiplex PCR; TCRdb stores just in-frame clones and leaves some out. The sample carries approximately 31,000 clones, 78% recorded once. The CDR3 is made up of 16 amino acids. Germline trimming cut 2 bases from V and 2 bases from J; bases unmatched to any gene: 6. Germline CDR1 KGHSH, CDR2 LQKENI. These data belong to a study of T cells in narcolepsy. Study-level findings and limits: Blood of same and different patients, but not healthy controls, reportedly held recurring autoreactive clonotypes.

V gene TRBV18 combines with J gene TRBJ2-5; 9 bases fit TRBD1. This TCR was sampled from a human donor with narcolepsy. The sample was CD45RA- memory CD4+ T cells from PBMCs. The CDR3 loop is CASSPGQGKGQETQYF. Here the CDR3 DNA reads TGTGCCAGCTCACCAGGACAGGGGAAGGGTCAAGAGACCCAGTACTTC.